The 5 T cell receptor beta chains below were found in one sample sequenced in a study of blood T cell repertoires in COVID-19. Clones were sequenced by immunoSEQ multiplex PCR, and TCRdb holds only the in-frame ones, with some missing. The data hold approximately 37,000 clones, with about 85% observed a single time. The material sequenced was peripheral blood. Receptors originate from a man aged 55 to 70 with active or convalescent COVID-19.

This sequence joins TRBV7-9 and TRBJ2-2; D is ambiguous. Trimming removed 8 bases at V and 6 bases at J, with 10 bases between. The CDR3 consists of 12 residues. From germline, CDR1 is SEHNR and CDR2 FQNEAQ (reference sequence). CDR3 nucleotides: TGTGCCAGCGGTGGAGTCGCCGGGGAGCTGTTTTTT. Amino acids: CASGGVAGELFF.

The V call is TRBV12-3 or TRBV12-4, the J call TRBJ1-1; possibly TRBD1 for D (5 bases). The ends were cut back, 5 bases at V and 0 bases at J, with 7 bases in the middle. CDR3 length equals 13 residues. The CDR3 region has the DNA TGTGCCAGCAGTCGACAGTTGAACACTGAAGCTTTCTTT. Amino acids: CASSRQLNTEAFF.

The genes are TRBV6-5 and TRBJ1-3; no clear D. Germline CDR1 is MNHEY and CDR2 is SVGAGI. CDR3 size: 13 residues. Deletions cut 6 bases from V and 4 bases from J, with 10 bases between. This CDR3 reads CASSLGQGNTIYF. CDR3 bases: TGTGCCAGCAGCCTAGGTCAGGGAAACACCATATATTTT.

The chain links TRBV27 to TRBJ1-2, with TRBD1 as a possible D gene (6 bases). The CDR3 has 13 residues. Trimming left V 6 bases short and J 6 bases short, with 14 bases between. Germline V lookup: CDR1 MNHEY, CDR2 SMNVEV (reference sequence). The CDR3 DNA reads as TGTGCCAGCAGCCCCACAGGGAATGATGGCTACACCTTC. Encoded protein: CASSPTGNDGYTF.

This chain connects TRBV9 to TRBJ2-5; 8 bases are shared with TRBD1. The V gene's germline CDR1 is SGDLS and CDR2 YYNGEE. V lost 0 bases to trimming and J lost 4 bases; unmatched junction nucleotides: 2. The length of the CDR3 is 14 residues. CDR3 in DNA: TGTGCCAGCAGCGTAGAGGACAGGGCAGAGACCCAGTACTTC. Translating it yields CASSVEDRAETQYF.